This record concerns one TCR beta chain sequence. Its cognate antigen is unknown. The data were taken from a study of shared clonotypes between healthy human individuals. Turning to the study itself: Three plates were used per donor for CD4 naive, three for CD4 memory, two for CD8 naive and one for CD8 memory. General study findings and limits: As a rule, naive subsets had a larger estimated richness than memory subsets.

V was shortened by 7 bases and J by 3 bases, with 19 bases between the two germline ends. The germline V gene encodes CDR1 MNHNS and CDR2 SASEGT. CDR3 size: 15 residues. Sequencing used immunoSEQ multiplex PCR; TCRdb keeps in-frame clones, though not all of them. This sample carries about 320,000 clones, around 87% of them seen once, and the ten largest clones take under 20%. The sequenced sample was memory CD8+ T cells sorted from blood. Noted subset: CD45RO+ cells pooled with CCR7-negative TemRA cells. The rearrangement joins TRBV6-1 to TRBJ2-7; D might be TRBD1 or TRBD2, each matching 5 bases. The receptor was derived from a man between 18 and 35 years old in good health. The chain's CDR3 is CASNLGDGTYYEQYF. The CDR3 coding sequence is TGTGCCAGCAACCTAGGGGACGGAACTTACTACGAGCAGTACTTC.